Sequencing of this TCR beta chain was carried out in a study of vaccination and CD4 T cells after COVID-19. About the study: PCR on nasal swabs identified SARS-CoV-2 in convalescent patients, of whom roughly 9 were mild and one severe. Overall study results and limits: For convalescent patients, a median 86.3% of reactive clones surfaced exclusively after vaccination. Spike mono-reactivity was found in 304 of the 307 vaccine-specific clones identified in convalescent patients.

The CDR3 contains 15 residues. Trimming cost V 10 bases and J 3 bases, with 19 bases left between them. The germline V gene encodes CDR1 LNHDA and CDR2 SQIVND (reference sequence). An Oncomine TCR Beta short-read assay was used to sequence the DNA from cultured CD4+ T cells. MiXCR, run by TCRdb on the PCR reads, gives a single entry per CDR3 protein. The table records 15,000 to 20,000 distinct CDR3 sequences, 45% to 70% of them present only once. About this clonotype itself: The antigen is unknown.

Documented treatment: roughly 10-day PBMC culture with coronavirus spike peptide pools or control peptides (ViraFEST assay). TCR sequencing followed the expansion of antigen-specific T cells with peptide pools in ViraFEST. The sequence was obtained from a human donor who had recovered from COVID-19. The material sequenced was CD4+ T cells from blood, cultured in vitro. The J gene is TRBJ1-5, the V gene TRBV19; D call uncertain. The CDR3 spells CATNSRRSNNQPQHF. The CDR3 nucleotides are TGTGCCACCAATTCCCGACGGAGCAACAATCAGCCCCAGCATTTT.